These T cell receptor beta chains were read from a single sample in a study of CD8 T cells in ankylosing spondylitis. TCRdb processed the 5' RACE reads anew with MiXCR; each CDR3 protein has one entry. The sample records fewer than 250,000 distinct CDR3 sequences, more than 9% being singletons. Sequenced: blood, either unsorted or a sorted T cell fraction (not recorded which). Receptors were obtained from a male donor with ankylosing spondylitis or in good health (not recorded which). Each CDR3 is given with its conserved first and last residue. A D gene is named only where the DNA matches it firmly. Clone sizes are given selectively: once, few, many, or a class where the clone is expanded.

v_gene,j_gene,abundance,d_gene,CDR3aa,CDR3nt
TRBV27,TRBJ2-7,many,TRBD2,CASSFLAGNYEQYF,TGTGCCAGCAGTTTCTTAGCGGGGAACTACGAGCAGTACTTC
TRBV5-1,TRBJ1-4,-,-,CASGLDGGREEKLFF,TGCGCCAGCGGATTGGACGGAGGACGCGAAGAAAAACTGTTTTTT
TRBV7-2,TRBJ1-6,many,-,CASSSVQNSPLHF,TGTGCCAGCAGCTCCGTCCAAAATTCACCCCTCCACTTT
TRBV5-1,TRBJ1-4,many,-,CASSSEGRQNEKLFF,TGCGCCAGCAGCTCGGAGGGGCGACAGAATGAAAAACTGTTTTTT
TRBV20-1,TRBJ2-7,few,TRBD1,CSAPTAHGTGVYEQYF,TGCAGTGCCCCTACGGCACACGGGACAGGGGTCTACGAGCAGTACTTC
TRBV7-2,TRBJ2-5,many,-,CASSFSGKQETQYF,TGTGCCAGCAGCTTTTCGGGGAAACAAGAGACCCAGTACTTC
TRBV7-9,TRBJ1-4,few,-,CASSPSRGRGEKLFF,TGTGCCAGCAGCCCCTCCCGGGGGAGAGGGGAAAAACTGTTTTTT
TRBV9,TRBJ2-1,many,-,CASSGGLGGSYNEQFF,TGTGCCAGCAGCGGAGGGTTAGGGGGCTCCTACAATGAGCAGTTCTTC
TRBV2,TRBJ2-2,-,-,CASKTGGTGELFF,TGTGCCAGCAAGACAGGAGGCACCGGGGAGCTGTTTTTT
TRBV12-3/TRBV12-4,TRBJ1-2,-,-,CASRLEVDYTF,TGTGCCAGCAGGCTGGAGGTTGACTACACCTTC
TRBV27,TRBJ1-5,many,-,CASSLTPGVRGQPQHF,TGTGCCAGCAGTTTAACCCCCGGGGTAAGGGGCCAGCCCCAGCATTTT
TRBV3-1,TRBJ2-7,few,TRBD2,CASSLAGLAGGQSYEQYF,TGTGCCAGCAGCCTGGCGGGACTAGCGGGGGGACAATCCTACGAGCAGTACTTC
TRBV6-1,TRBJ2-2,many,-,CASSELSGSGELFF,TGTGCCAGCAGTGAACTTAGTGGGTCCGGGGAGCTGTTTTTT
TRBV5-1,TRBJ2-7,few,TRBD1,CASSPGTGSSEQYF,TGCGCCAGCAGCCCCGGGACAGGGTCCTCCGAGCAGTACTTC
TRBV5-1,TRBJ2-5,many,TRBD1,CASSLNRGKETQYF,TGCGCCAGCAGCTTGAACAGGGGGAAAGAGACCCAGTACTTC
TRBV11-3,TRBJ1-1,many,-,CASSFRQAKEAFF,TGTGCCAGCAGTTTTAGACAGGCCAAGGAGGCTTTCTTT
TRBV12-3/TRBV12-4,TRBJ2-5,few,-,CASAFPREGRETQYF,TGTGCCAGCGCTTTCCCCCGCGAGGGGCGGGAGACCCAGTACTTC
TRBV12-3/TRBV12-4,TRBJ1-5,many,-,CASMSGGASNQPQHF,TGTGCCAGCATGTCGGGTGGGGCAAGCAATCAGCCCCAGCATTTT
TRBV29-1,TRBJ1-5,many,-,CSVRTADQPQHF,TGCAGCGTGCGGACCGCCGATCAGCCCCAGCATTTT
TRBV12-3/TRBV12-4,TRBJ2-7,few,TRBD1,CASSSLDRAPYEQYF,TGTGCCAGCAGTTCGTTAGACAGGGCCCCCTACGAGCAGTACTTC
TRBV24-1,TRBJ2-7,-,-,CATSDFYEQYF,TGTGCCACCAGTGATTTCTACGAGCAGTACTTC
TRBV12-3/TRBV12-4,TRBJ1-6,many,TRBD1,CASKDRAYNSPLHF,TGTGCCAGCAAAGACAGGGCCTATAATTCACCCCTCCACTTT
TRBV5-1,TRBJ2-7,many,-,CASSQFNPGDYEQYF,TGCGCCAGCAGCCAATTCAACCCGGGAGACTACGAGCAGTACTTC
TRBV6-1,TRBJ1-5,many,TRBD1,CASTRQGDSNQPQHF,TGTGCCAGCACCCGACAGGGAGACTCCAATCAGCCCCAGCATTTT
TRBV11-2,TRBJ2-1,few,-,CASSPQGGGATSYNEQFF,TGTGCCAGCAGCCCTCAAGGCGGGGGCGCTACCTCCTACAATGAGCAGTTCTTC
TRBV18,TRBJ2-1,many,TRBD1,CASSPRLQGANEQFF,TGTGCCAGCTCACCGCGTCTACAGGGGGCCAATGAGCAGTTCTTC
TRBV7-9,TRBJ2-3,many,TRBD2,CASSPGGASTDTQYF,TGTGCCAGCAGCCCCGGGGGGGCCAGCACAGATACGCAGTATTTT
TRBV6-5,TRBJ2-1,many,TRBD1,CASSLYAGTGHNEQFF,TGTGCCAGCAGTTTATACGCCGGGACAGGGCATAATGAGCAGTTCTTC
TRBV18,TRBJ1-4,many,TRBD1,CASSSNGQGALGNEKLFF,TGTGCCAGCTCATCGAACGGACAGGGGGCTCTCGGTAATGAAAAACTGTTTTTT
TRBV7-9,TRBJ1-3,many,-,CASSLYRVGPGNTIYF,TGTGCCAGCAGCCTCTACAGGGTTGGTCCTGGAAACACCATATATTTT
TRBV29-1,TRBJ1-1,many,-,CSVTSGVSEAFF,TGCAGCGTGACATCAGGGGTGTCTGAAGCTTTCTTT
TRBV29-1,TRBJ2-3,many,TRBD2,CSVGTSGGTDTQYF,TGCAGCGTAGGGACTAGCGGGGGAACAGATACGCAGTATTTT
TRBV28,TRBJ2-5,few,-,CASSLSRGGGETQYF,TGTGCCAGCAGTTTATCAAGGGGAGGTGGAGAGACCCAGTACTTC
TRBV25-1,TRBJ1-3,-,-,CASSDRSSGNTIYF,TGTGCCAGCAGTGACAGGAGCTCTGGAAACACCATATATTTT
TRBV5-1,TRBJ1-2,many,-,CASSGSTGYGYTF,TGCGCCAGCAGCGGAAGTACAGGGTACGGCTACACCTTC
TRBV5-1,TRBJ1-2,many,-,CASSQSRGDYGYTF,TGCGCCAGCAGCCAGTCCAGGGGAGACTATGGCTACACCTTC
TRBV7-2,TRBJ2-2,many,TRBD2,CASSVRGGGMNTGELFF,TGTGCCAGCAGCGTGAGGGGCGGGGGGATGAACACCGGGGAGCTGTTTTTT
TRBV7-3,TRBJ1-2,-,-,CASSLSSTGGYTF,TGTGCCAGCAGCTTATCAAGCACCGGAGGCTACACCTTC
TRBV3-1,TRBJ2-3,few,-,CASSHLGHTESTDTQYF,TGTGCCAGCAGCCACCTGGGACACACTGAGAGCACAGATACGCAGTATTTT
TRBV30,TRBJ1-5,-,-,CAWSGGTENQPQHF,TGTGCCTGGAGCGGCGGGACGGAGAATCAGCCCCAGCATTTT
TRBV16,TRBJ1-6,many,-,CASSPGLSRGSPLHF,TGTGCCAGCAGCCCAGGCCTCAGCCGGGGTTCACCCCTCCACTTT
TRBV20-1,TRBJ2-2,few,-,CSASRWGSGNTGELFF,TGCAGTGCTAGTCGTTGGGGTAGCGGGAACACCGGGGAGCTGTTTTTT
TRBV5-1,TRBJ2-5,few,TRBD2,CASSLTSGGLETQYF,TGCGCCAGCAGCTTGACTAGCGGGGGTCTGGAGACCCAGTACTTC
TRBV20-1,TRBJ2-3,few,-,CSAPRGSSGVTDTQYF,TGCAGTGCTCCGAGGGGGTCGAGCGGGGTCACAGATACGCAGTATTTT
TRBV7-6,TRBJ2-5,-,-,CASSLGGRGVGETQYF,TGTGCCAGCAGCTTAGGCGGCAGGGGGGTTGGAGAGACCCAGTACTTC
TRBV20-1,TRBJ1-1,-,TRBD1,CSARDRVAEAFF,TGCAGTGCTAGGGACAGGGTCGCTGAAGCTTTCTTT
TRBV7-2,TRBJ2-1,few,TRBD2,CASSLLSGGQGEQFF,TGTGCCAGCAGCTTATTGAGCGGGGGGCAGGGTGAGCAGTTCTTC
TRBV5-1,TRBJ2-1,many,TRBD2,CASSFRGAYNEQFF,TGCGCCAGCAGCTTTCGGGGGGCCTACAATGAGCAGTTCTTC
TRBV5-1,TRBJ2-7,-,TRBD1,CASSWTGPEQYF,TGCGCCAGCAGCTGGACAGGCCCCGAGCAGTACTTC
TRBV7-2,TRBJ1-2,-,-,CASSADGANYGYTF,TGTGCCAGCAGCGCGGACGGAGCTAACTATGGCTACACCTTC
TRBV20-1,TRBJ1-6,many,TRBD1,CSARGGQGEESPLHF,TGCAGTGCTAGGGGGGGACAGGGAGAGGAATCACCCCTCCACTTT
TRBV6-5,TRBJ2-7,many,-,CASSYSTTGHEQYF,TGTGCCAGCAGTTACTCGACGACTGGCCACGAGCAGTACTTC
TRBV20-1,TRBJ2-6,-,-,CSASQAPDGSGANVLTF,TGCAGTGCTAGCCAGGCCCCCGACGGCTCTGGGGCCAACGTCCTGACTTTC
TRBV5-1,TRBJ2-3,-,-,CASSLQAPTAPDTQYF,TGCGCCAGCAGCTTGCAGGCCCCCACCGCCCCAGATACGCAGTATTTT
TRBV6-5,TRBJ1-4,-,-,CASSFDYQTTNEKLFF,TGTGCCAGCAGTTTCGACTATCAGACAACTAATGAAAAACTGTTTTTT